This entry is about one T cell receptor (beta chain). Its antigen is unidentified. Each CDR3 protein is one row after TCRdb ran MiXCR on the reads. The data show around 900,000 distinct CDR3 sequences, about 33% seen once. The data were obtained in a study of T cell repertoires in cytomegalovirus infection. Overall study context: Used in the study were CMV epitopes, some recently identified and HLA-C-restricted, others well-studied and HLA-B-restricted. Public TCR beta signature analysis indicated the presence of both CMV infection and matching HLA type.

Study findings and constraints: The cumulative frequency of public TCR beta families distinguished individuals who carried CMV together with the relevant HLA.

Germline V gene data show CDR1 as SGHTA and CDR2 as FQGNSA. Unmatched junction bases numbered 6, after V lost 4 bases and J lost 6 bases. This CDR3 comprises 15 residues. The V and J genes are TRBV7-2 and TRBJ1-1, with 12 bases lining up with TRBD1. This specimen was cultured CD8+ T cells from PBMCs, taken from culture after CMV antigen stimulation. The receptor's source is a human donor in good health (CMV status not recorded). Some clones in this sample may be carry-over from other donors' samples. For the CDR3, the DNA is TGTGCCAGCAGCTCGGGACAGGGGGCGCAGGCTGAAGCTTTCTTT. It translates to CASSSGQGAQAEAFF.